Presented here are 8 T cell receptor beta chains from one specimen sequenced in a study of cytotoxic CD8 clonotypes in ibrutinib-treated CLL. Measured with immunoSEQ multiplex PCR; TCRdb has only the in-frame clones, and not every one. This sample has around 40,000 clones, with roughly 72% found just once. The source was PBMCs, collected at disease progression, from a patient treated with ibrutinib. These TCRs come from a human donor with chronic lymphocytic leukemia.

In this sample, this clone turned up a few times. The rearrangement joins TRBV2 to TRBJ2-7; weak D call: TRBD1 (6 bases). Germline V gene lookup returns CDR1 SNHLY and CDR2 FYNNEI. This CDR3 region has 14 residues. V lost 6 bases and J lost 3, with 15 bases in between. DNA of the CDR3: TGTGCCAGCAGCGCTTGGCAGGGGATCTACGAGCAGTACTTC. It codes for CASSAWQGIYEQYF.

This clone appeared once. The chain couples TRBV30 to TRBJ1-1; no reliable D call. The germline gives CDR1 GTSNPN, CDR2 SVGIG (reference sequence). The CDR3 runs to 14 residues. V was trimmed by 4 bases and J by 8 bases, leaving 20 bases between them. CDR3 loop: CAWNRHSRTAEAFF. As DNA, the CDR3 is TGTGCCTGGAACCGACACTCCCGGACGGCCGAAGCTTTCTTT.

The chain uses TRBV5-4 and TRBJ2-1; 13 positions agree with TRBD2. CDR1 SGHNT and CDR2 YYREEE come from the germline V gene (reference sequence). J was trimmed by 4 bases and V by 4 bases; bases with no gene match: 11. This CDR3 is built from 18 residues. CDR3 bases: TGTGCCAGCAGCCTCGGACTAGCGGGAGTCCTCGGGTACAATGAGCAGTTCTTC. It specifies CASSLGLAGVLGYNEQFF.

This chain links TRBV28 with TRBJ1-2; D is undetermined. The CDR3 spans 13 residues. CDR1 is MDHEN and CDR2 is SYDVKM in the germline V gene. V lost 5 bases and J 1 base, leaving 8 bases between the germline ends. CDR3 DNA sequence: TGTGCCAGCAGTCTGGGGTTTAACTATGGCTACACCTTC. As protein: CASSLGFNYGYTF.

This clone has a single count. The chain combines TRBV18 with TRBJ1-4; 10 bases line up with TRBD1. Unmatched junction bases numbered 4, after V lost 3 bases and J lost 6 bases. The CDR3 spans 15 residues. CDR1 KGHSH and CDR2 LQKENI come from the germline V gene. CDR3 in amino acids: CASSPGTGEDEKLFF. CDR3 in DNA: TGTGCCAGCTCACCCGGGACAGGGGAGGATGAAAAACTGTTTTTT.

The CDR3 spells CSVEGSGVGTEAFF. The CDR3, as DNA: TGCAGCGTTGAAGGGTCAGGGGTCGGCACTGAAGCTTTCTTT. This rearrangement joins TRBV29-1 to TRBJ1-1, with D perhaps matching TRBD1 (6 bases). Per the germline V gene, CDR1 is SQVTM and CDR2 is ANQGSEA. The ends were cut back, 1 base at V and 4 bases at J, with 13 bases in the middle. CDR3 length: 14 amino acids. The full variable domain, its missing parts supplied by reference TRBV29-1 and TRBJ1-1, is SAVISQKPSRDICQRGTSLTIQCQVDSQVTMMFWYRQQPGQSLTLIATANQGSEATYESGFVIDKFPISRPNLTFSTLTVSNMSPEDSSIYLCSVEGSGVGTEAFFGQGTRLTVV.

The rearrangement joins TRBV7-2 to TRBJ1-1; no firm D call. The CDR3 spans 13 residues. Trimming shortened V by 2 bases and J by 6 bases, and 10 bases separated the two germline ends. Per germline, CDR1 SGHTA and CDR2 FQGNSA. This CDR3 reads CASSLWWGSEAFF. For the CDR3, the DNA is TGTGCCAGCAGCTTATGGTGGGGATCTGAAGCTTTCTTT. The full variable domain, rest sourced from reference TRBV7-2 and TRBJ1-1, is GAGVSQSPSNKVTEKGKDVELRCDPISGHTALYWYRQSLGQGLEFLIYFQGNSAPDKSGLPSDRFSAERTGGSVSTLTIQRTQQEDSAVYLCASSLWWGSEAFFGQGTRLTVV.

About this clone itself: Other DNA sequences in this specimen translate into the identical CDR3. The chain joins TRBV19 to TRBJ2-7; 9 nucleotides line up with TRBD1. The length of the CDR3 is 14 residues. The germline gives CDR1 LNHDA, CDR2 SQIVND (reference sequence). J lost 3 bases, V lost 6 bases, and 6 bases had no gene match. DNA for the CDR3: TGTGCCAGTAGCCCGGGACAGGGCGACTACGAGCAGTACTTC. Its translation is CASSPGQGDYEQYF.